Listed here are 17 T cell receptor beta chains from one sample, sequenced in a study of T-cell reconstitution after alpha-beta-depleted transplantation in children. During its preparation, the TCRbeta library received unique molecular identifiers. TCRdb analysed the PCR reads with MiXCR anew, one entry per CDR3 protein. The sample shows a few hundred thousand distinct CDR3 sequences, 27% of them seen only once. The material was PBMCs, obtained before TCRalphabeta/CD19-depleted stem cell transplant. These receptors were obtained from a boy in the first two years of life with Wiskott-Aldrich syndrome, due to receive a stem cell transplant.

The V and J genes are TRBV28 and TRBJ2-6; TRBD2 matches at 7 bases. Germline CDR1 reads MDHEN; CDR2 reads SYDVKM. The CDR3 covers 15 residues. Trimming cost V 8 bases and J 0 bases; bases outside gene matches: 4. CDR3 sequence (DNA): TGTGCCAGCTTGGGAGGGTTCTCTGGGGCCAACGTCCTGACTTTC. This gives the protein CASLGGFSGANVLTF.

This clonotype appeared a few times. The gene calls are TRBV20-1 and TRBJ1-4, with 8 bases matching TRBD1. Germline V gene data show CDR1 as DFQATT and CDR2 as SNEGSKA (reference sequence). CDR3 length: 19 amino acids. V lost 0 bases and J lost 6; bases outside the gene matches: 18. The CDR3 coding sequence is TGCAGTGCTAGAGAGGCCCCCAGGGGGCCCCACTTTGGAGATGAAAAACTGTTTTTT. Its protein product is CSAREAPRGPHFGDEKLFF.

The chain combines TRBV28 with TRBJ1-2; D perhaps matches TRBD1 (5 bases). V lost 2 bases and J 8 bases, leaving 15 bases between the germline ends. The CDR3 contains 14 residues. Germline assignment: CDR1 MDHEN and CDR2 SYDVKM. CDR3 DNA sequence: TGTGCCAGCAGTTTAAGAGGGACGGGGCTCGGCTACACCTTC. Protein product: CASSLRGTGLGYTF.

This CDR3 reads CASSSNDRVGASGYEQYF. CDR3 DNA: TGTGCCAGCAGCTCAAATGACAGGGTGGGGGCATCGGGCTACGAGCAGTACTTC. This rearrangement joins TRBV7-6 to TRBJ2-7; 7 bases match TRBD1. The length of the CDR3 is 18 residues. The germline V gene has CDR1 SGHVS and CDR2 FNYEAQ. V shed 4 bases, J shed 3 bases, and the junction held 18 bases outside the gene matches.

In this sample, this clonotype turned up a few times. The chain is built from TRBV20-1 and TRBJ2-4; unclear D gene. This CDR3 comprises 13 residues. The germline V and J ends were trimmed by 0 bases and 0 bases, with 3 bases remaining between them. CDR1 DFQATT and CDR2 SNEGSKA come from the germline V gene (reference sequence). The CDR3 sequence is CSARDGAKNIQYF. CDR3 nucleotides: TGCAGTGCTAGAGATGGAGCCAAAAACATTCAGTACTTC.

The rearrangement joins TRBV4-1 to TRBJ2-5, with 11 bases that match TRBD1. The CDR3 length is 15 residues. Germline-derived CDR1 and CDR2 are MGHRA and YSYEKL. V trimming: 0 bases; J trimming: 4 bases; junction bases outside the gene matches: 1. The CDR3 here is CASSQEGQGAETQYF. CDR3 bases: TGCGCCAGCAGCCAAGAAGGACAGGGGGCAGAGACCCAGTACTTC.

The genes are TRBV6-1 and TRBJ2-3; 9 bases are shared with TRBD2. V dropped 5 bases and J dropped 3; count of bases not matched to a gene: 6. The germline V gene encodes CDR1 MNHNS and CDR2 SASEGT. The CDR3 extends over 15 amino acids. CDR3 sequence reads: CASSRGGRATDTQYF. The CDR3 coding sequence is TGTGCCAGCAGTCGCGGCGGGAGGGCGACAGATACGCAGTATTTT.

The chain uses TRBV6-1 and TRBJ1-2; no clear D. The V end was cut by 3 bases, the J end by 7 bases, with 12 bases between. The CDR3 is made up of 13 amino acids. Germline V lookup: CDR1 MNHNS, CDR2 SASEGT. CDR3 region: CASSEDLVRGYTF. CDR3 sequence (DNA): TGTGCCAGCAGTGAGGACCTTGTCCGTGGCTACACCTTC.

CDR3 protein: CASSFPSGRMNEQFF. As DNA, the CDR3 is TGTGCCAGCAGCTTTCCCAGCGGGAGAATGAATGAGCAGTTCTTC. The chain links TRBV7-6 to TRBJ2-1, with TRBD2 identical over 8 bases. Germline loops: CDR1 SGHVS, CDR2 FNYEAQ. The CDR3 contains 15 residues. V dropped 3 bases and J dropped 7; count of bases not matched to a gene: 8.

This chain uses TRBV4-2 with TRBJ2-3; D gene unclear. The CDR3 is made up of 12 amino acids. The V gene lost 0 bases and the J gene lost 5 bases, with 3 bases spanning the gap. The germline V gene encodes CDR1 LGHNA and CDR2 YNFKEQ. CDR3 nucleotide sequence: TGTGCCAGCAGCCAAGATCGAGATACGCAGTATTTT. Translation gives CASSQDRDTQYF.

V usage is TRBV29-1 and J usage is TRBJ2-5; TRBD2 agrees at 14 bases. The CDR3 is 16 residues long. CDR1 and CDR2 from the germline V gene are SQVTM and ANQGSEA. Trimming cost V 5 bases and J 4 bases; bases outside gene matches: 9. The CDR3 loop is CSVQGLAGVWVETQYF. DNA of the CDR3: TGCAGCGTTCAGGGACTAGCGGGAGTATGGGTAGAGACCCAGTACTTC.

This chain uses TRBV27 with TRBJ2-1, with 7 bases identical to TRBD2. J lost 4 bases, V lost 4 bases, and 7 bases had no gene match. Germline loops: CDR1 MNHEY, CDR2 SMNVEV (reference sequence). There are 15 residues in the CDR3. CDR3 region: CASSSPVGGYNEQFF. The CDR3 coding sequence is TGTGCCAGCAGTTCCCCTGTCGGGGGGTACAATGAGCAGTTCTTC.

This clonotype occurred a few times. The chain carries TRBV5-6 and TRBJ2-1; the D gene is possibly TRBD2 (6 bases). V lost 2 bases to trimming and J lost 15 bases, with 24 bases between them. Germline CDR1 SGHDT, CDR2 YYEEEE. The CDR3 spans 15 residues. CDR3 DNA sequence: TGTGCCAGCAGCTTTCAAACTCGGGACTCGAAAATCCTGTTCTTC. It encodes CASSFQTRDSKILFF.

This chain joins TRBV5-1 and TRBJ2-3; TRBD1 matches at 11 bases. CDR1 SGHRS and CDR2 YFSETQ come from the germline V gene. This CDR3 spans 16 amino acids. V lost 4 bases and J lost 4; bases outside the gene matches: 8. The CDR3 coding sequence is TGCGCCAGCAGCCCCGGGACAGGGGGAGTACCAGATACGCAGTATTTT. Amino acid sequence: CASSPGTGGVPDTQYF.

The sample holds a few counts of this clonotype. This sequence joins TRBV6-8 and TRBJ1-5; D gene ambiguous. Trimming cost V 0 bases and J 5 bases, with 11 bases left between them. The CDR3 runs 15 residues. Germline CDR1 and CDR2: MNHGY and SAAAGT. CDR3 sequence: CASSYSPERDQPQHF. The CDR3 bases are TGTGCCAGCAGTTACTCACCCGAAAGGGATCAGCCCCAGCATTTT.

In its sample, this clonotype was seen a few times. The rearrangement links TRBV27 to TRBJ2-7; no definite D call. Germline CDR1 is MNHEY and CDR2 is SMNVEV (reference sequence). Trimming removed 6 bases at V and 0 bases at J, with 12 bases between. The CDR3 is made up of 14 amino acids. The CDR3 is CASRYTSLSYEQYF. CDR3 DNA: TGTGCCAGCAGATACACCAGCCTCTCCTACGAGCAGTACTTC.

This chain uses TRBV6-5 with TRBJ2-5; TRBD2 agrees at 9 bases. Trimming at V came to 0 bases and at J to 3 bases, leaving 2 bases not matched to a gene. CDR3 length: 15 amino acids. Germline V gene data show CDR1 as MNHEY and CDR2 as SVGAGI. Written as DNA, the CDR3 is TGTGCCAGCAGTTACTCGGTAGCGGGAGAAGAGACCCAGTACTTC. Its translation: CASSYSVAGEETQYF.